What follows are 26 T cell receptor beta chains derived from one specimen sequenced in a study of T-cell reconstitution after alpha-beta-depleted transplantation in children. TCRbeta library construction was performed incorporating unique molecular identifiers. Via MiXCR, TCRdb re-called the PCR reads, giving one row per CDR3 protein. The sample holds 450,000 to 700,000 distinct CDR3 sequences, around 27% seen once. The sample here was PBMCs, taken before TCRalphabeta/CD19-depleted stem cell transplant. All receptors derive from a boy under three years old with Wiskott-Aldrich syndrome, due to receive a stem cell transplant.

A few counts support this clonotype. The J gene is TRBJ2-3, the V gene TRBV11-3; D is uncertain. Per the germline V gene, CDR1 is SGHNT and CDR2 is YENEEA. This CDR3 has 13 amino acids. The V end was cut by 1 base, the J end by 5 bases, with 7 bases between. Here the CDR3 DNA reads TGTGCCAGCAGCTTAGGGATTTTAGATACGCAGTATTTT. Protein sequence: CASSLGILDTQYF.

The chain is built from TRBV27 and TRBJ2-7, with D tentatively TRBD2 (5 bases). V lost 2 bases and J lost 7, with 12 bases in between. CDR3 length: 13 residues. The germline V gene encodes CDR1 MNHEY and CDR2 SMNVEV (reference sequence). The CDR3 region has the DNA TGTGCCAGCAGTTTAGGACTGGGCTGGGAGCAGTACTTC. The encoded protein is CASSLGLGWEQYF.

The sample holds a few counts of this clonotype. The chain uses TRBV5-1 and TRBJ2-7; 10 nucleotides line up with TRBD2. CDR1 and CDR2 from the germline V gene are SGHRS and YFSETQ. The J segment lost 2 bases and the V segment lost 4 bases, leaving 6 bases of the junction unmatched. This CDR3 contains 15 residues. Here the CDR3 reads CASSAASGRAYEQYF. CDR3 nucleotide sequence: TGCGCCAGCAGCGCCGCCAGCGGGAGGGCCTACGAGCAGTACTTC.

This clonotype was seen a handful of times. V usage is TRBV5-1 and J usage is TRBJ1-1, with no clear D. This CDR3 region has 13 residues. The V gene's germline CDR1 is SGHRS and CDR2 YFSETQ. V lost 1 base and J 8 bases, leaving 12 bases between the germline ends. DNA of the CDR3: TGCGCCAGCAGCTTGTCCCTGTTAGGGGAAGCTTTCTTT. Amino acid sequence: CASSLSLLGEAFF. The full variable domain, its missing parts supplied by reference TRBV5-1 and TRBJ1-1, is KAGVTQTPRYLIKTRGQQVTLSCSPISGHRSVSWYQQTPGQGLQFLFEYFSETQRNKGNFPGRFSGRQFSNSRSEMNVSTLELGDSALYLCASSLSLLGEAFFGQGTRLTVV.

In this sample, this clonotype turned up a few times. The chain has TRBV5-5 and TRBJ2-7; 12 bases are shared with TRBD2. The V segment lost 2 bases and the J segment 7 bases; nucleotides outside the gene matches: 7. Germline CDR1 and CDR2: SGHKS and YYEKEE (reference sequence). This CDR3 region has 15 residues. CDR3 region: CASSFIGTSGFEQYF. Written as DNA, the CDR3 is TGTGCCAGCAGCTTCATCGGGACTAGCGGGTTTGAGCAGTACTTC. The full variable domain, with the rest looked up from reference TRBV5-5 and TRBJ2-7, is DAGVTQSPTHLIKTRGQQVTLRCSPISGHKSVSWYQQVLGQGPQFIFQYYEKEERGRGNFPDRFSARQFPNYSSELNVNALLLGDSALYLCASSFIGTSGFEQYFGPGTRLTVT.

V gene TRBV29-1 combines with J gene TRBJ2-1, with D possibly TRBD2 on 6 matching bases. CDR3 length equals 13 residues. In germline, CDR1 is SQVTM, CDR2 ANQGSEA. V was trimmed by 7 bases and J by 2 bases, leaving 12 bases between them. CDR3 nucleotide sequence: TGCAGCGCACCTGGGAGGACCTACAATGAGCAGTTCTTC. Translating it yields CSAPGRTYNEQFF.

This chain joins TRBV20-1 and TRBJ2-3; 12 bases are a match to TRBD2. The CDR3 is 15 amino acids. Trimming cost V 6 bases and J 4 bases; bases outside gene matches: 8. Germline assignment: CDR1 DFQATT and CDR2 SNEGSKA (reference sequence). CDR3 nucleotides: TGCAGTGCACCTAGGACTAGCGGGATTTCAGATACGCAGTATTTT. Its translation is CSAPRTSGISDTQYF.

This rearrangement joins TRBV4-2 to TRBJ2-5; 11 bases are a match to TRBD2. The CDR3 sequence is 14 residues long. V shed 6 bases and J 4 bases; nucleotides not matched to a gene: 4. CDR1 and CDR2 (germline): LGHNA, YNFKEQ. The CDR3 loop is CASRRLAGGETQYF. CDR3 coding DNA: TGTGCCAGCAGGCGGCTAGCGGGAGGAGAGACCCAGTACTTC.

The chain employs TRBV15 and TRBJ2-7; D is possibly TRBD2 (6 bases). Trimming removed 1 base at V and 8 bases at J, with 12 bases between. The CDR3 contains 13 residues. Germline CDR1 LNHNV, CDR2 YYDKDF (reference sequence). The CDR3 DNA follows: TGTGCCACCAGCAGAGCGGGAGCCTTCAAGCAGTACTTC. This gives the protein CATSRAGAFKQYF.

This clonotype was counted a few times. V and J are TRBV10-3 and TRBJ2-7; D gene uncertain. Germline loops: CDR1 ENHRY, CDR2 SYGVKD. The CDR3 has 14 residues. V shed 3 bases and J shed 4 bases, with 13 bases lying between them. The CDR3 loop is CAISEILGIYEQYF. In nucleotides, the CDR3 is TGTGCCATCAGTGAAATCTTAGGGATTTACGAGCAGTACTTC.

The V and J genes are TRBV7-9 and TRBJ2-1; TRBD2 might be the D (6 bases). In germline, CDR1 is SEHNR, CDR2 FQNEAQ (reference sequence). V lost 6 bases to trimming and J lost 6 bases, with 18 bases between them. The CDR3 contains 15 residues. The CDR3 DNA reads TGTGCCAGCAGTTCATATGGGGCGGGAATCAATGAGCAGTTCTTC. Protein: CASSSYGAGINEQFF.

The V gene is TRBV12-3 or TRBV12-4, the J gene TRBJ2-1; D might be TRBD2 (5 bases). V was clipped by 3 bases and J by 7 bases, with 13 bases between them. The CDR3 is 14 amino acids. CDR3 sequence: CASSLASLLNEQFF. The CDR3, as DNA: TGTGCCAGCAGTTTGGCTAGCCTATTAAATGAGCAGTTCTTC.

The chain recombines TRBV4-2 with TRBJ2-1; TRBD2 might be the D (6 bases). The CDR3 totals 16 residues. Trimming left V 0 bases short and J 0 bases short, with 9 bases between. Germline values: CDR1 LGHNA, CDR2 YNFKEQ. The CDR3 protein is CASSQEGLSSYNEQFF. The CDR3 DNA reads TGTGCCAGCAGCCAAGAGGGACTTAGCTCCTACAATGAGCAGTTCTTC.

This clonotype appeared a few times. The chain joins TRBV6-1 to TRBJ2-5; 7 bases agree with TRBD2. Unmatched junction bases numbered 14, after V lost 5 bases and J lost 2 bases. Germline V gives CDR1 MNHNS, CDR2 SASEGT. The CDR3 extends over 17 amino acids. CDR3 region: CASSIYPPGGFQETQYF. The CDR3 DNA is TGTGCCAGCAGTATATATCCGCCGGGGGGTTTTCAAGAGACCCAGTACTTC.

The sample holds many counts of this clonotype. J is TRBJ2-5 and V is TRBV5-1; D gene uncertain. V was clipped by 0 bases and J by 1 base, with 1 base between them. CDR3 length: 12 residues. CDR1 is SGHRS and CDR2 is YFSETQ in the germline V gene. Here the CDR3 DNA reads TGCGCCAGCAGCTTGGCCCAAGAGACCCAGTACTTC. It encodes CASSLAQETQYF.

V and J are TRBV4-1 and TRBJ2-7; 8 positions agree with TRBD1. J lost 5 bases, V lost 1 base, and 10 bases had no gene match. CDR3 length equals 16 residues. From germline, CDR1 is MGHRA and CDR2 YSYEKL. CDR3 protein: CASSQVPGQGFHEQYF. As DNA, the CDR3 is TGCGCCAGCAGCCAAGTGCCAGGACAGGGTTTCCACGAGCAGTACTTC.

In its sample, this clonotype was seen a few times. The chain carries TRBV6-5 and TRBJ1-4; no clear D. This CDR3 is 13 amino acids long. V was pared by 0 bases and J by 8 bases, with 7 bases between. Germline CDR1 is MNHEY and CDR2 is SVGAGI. The CDR3 DNA reads as TGTGCCAGCAGTTACTCGAGGGCGGAAAAACTGTTTTTT. Translating it yields CASSYSRAEKLFF.

The genes are TRBV12-3 or TRBV12-4 and TRBJ2-1; 7 bases align to TRBD2. V gave up 7 bases and J gave up 4 bases; unmatched junction bases: 13. This CDR3 is built from 16 residues. In nucleotides, the CDR3 is TGTGCCAGCATCTACGGGGGAGGGCCAGGGTACAATGAGCAGTTCTTC. This translates into CASIYGGGPGYNEQFF.

The chain combines TRBV5-1 with TRBJ2-1; TRBD1 or TRBD2 may be the D gene (7 bases each). The germline V gene encodes CDR1 SGHRS and CDR2 YFSETQ. With 3 bases removed from V and 0 bases from J, the gap between germline ends came to 16 bases. There are 17 residues in the CDR3. Here the CDR3 reads CASSSGGRESSYNEQFF. The CDR3 bases are TGCGCCAGCAGCTCAGGGGGGCGGGAGAGCTCCTACAATGAGCAGTTCTTC.

This clonotype has a handful of counts. The chain couples TRBV9 to TRBJ2-2, with D possibly matching TRBD1 (6 bases). The V gene lost 2 bases and the J gene lost 5 bases, with 10 bases spanning the gap. The CDR3 contains 14 residues. Germline V CDR1 and CDR2: SGDLS, YYNGEE. The CDR3 DNA sequence: TGTGCCAGCAGCGTGGGGACACAAACCGGGGAGCTGTTTTTT. The encoded protein is CASSVGTQTGELFF.

This clonotype was seen only a few times. This sequence joins TRBV27 and TRBJ2-7; a possible D gene is TRBD1 (6 bases). From germline, CDR1 is MNHEY and CDR2 SMNVEV (reference sequence). The CDR3 spans 15 residues. Trimming removed 6 bases from V and 2 bases from J, with 17 bases in between. CDR3 protein: CASRKAQGQTYEQYF. CDR3 nucleotides: TGTGCCAGCAGGAAAGCGCAGGGACAAACCTACGAGCAGTACTTC.

A few counts support this clonotype. The chain combines TRBV5-1 with TRBJ2-5; TRBD1 matches 8 bases. CDR3 length: 16 amino acids. Germline loops: CDR1 SGHRS, CDR2 YFSETQ. V gave up 4 bases and J gave up 4 bases; unmatched junction bases: 12. The DNA of the CDR3 is TGCGCCAGCAGCCCCCGAACCCCTGGGACAGGAGAGACCCAGTACTTC. Amino acid sequence: CASSPRTPGTGETQYF. Complete variable domain (other parts from reference TRBV5-1 and TRBJ2-5): KAGVTQTPRYLIKTRGQQVTLSCSPISGHRSVSWYQQTPGQGLQFLFEYFSETQRNKGNFPGRFSGRQFSNSRSEMNVSTLELGDSALYLCASSPRTPGTGETQYFGPGTRLLVL.

This clonotype was observed a few times. The chain couples TRBV30 to TRBJ1-1; the D is unclear. The CDR3 length is 14 residues. Per the germline V gene, CDR1 is GTSNPN and CDR2 is SVGIG (reference sequence). V was cut by 0 bases and J by 0 bases, with 8 bases left in between. The CDR3 loop reads CAWSVVRVNTEAFF. Here the CDR3 DNA reads TGTGCCTGGAGTGTGGTACGGGTGAACACTGAAGCTTTCTTT. Looking up the rest from reference TRBV30 and TRBJ1-1 gives the full variable domain: SQTIHQWPATLVQPVGSPLSLECTVEGTSNPNLYWYRQAAGRGLQLLFYSVGIGQISSEVPQNLSASRPQDRQFILSSKKLLLSDSGFYLCAWSVVRVNTEAFFGQGTRLTVV.

This clonotype was seen a handful of times. The chain employs TRBV4-1 and TRBJ2-4, with a weak D call TRBD2 (7 bases). Germline CDR1 and CDR2: MGHRA and YSYEKL. This CDR3 region has 17 residues. Trimming removed 0 bases from V and 0 bases from J, with 12 bases in between. Here the CDR3 reads CASSQDTGRGAKNIQYF. DNA of the CDR3: TGCGCCAGCAGCCAAGATACAGGGAGGGGAGCCAAAAACATTCAGTACTTC.

The rearrangement uses TRBV2 and TRBJ2-1; tentatively, D is TRBD1 or TRBD2 (5 bases each). Deletions cut 4 bases from V and 2 bases from J, with 12 bases between. Germline V lookup: CDR1 SNHLY, CDR2 FYNNEI. CDR3 length equals 15 residues. CDR3 nucleotides: TGTGCCAGCAGTGTCCGGGACCGGACCTACAATGAGCAGTTCTTC. Encoded protein: CASSVRDRTYNEQFF.

This clonotype was seen a handful of times. CDR3 DNA sequence: TGCGCCAGCAGCTTGCTGAGCGGCTACGAGCAGTACTTC. It specifies CASSLLSGYEQYF. The chain is built from TRBV5-1 and TRBJ2-7; TRBD2 is a possible D gene (5 bases). The germline V and J ends were trimmed by 1 base and 3 bases, with 8 bases remaining between them. The CDR3 has 13 residues. Germline V lookup: CDR1 SGHRS, CDR2 YFSETQ.